The 31 T cell receptor beta chains listed next were all sequenced from one sample in a study of patients and donors after allogeneic stem cell transplantation. TCRdb used MiXCR to reprocess the RT-PCR reads, holding one entry per CDR3 protein. The table has tens of thousands of distinct CDR3 sequences, around 31% seen once. Sequenced sample: blood, either unsorted or a sorted T cell fraction (not recorded which). The receptors stem from a human donor who was either an allogeneic HSCT recipient or a stem cell or donor lymphocyte infusion donor (not recorded which). It is not recorded whose cells these are; they may come from a transplant donor.

V and J are TRBV7-9 and TRBJ2-3, with 8 bases lining up with TRBD2. Unmatched junction bases numbered 5, after V lost 5 bases and J lost 4 bases. Germline lookup yields CDR1 SEHNR and CDR2 FQNEAQ (reference sequence). The CDR3 length is 14 residues. CDR3: CASSLGTRADTQYF. DNA for the CDR3: TGTGCCAGCAGCCTAGGGACTAGGGCAGATACGCAGTATTTT.

This chain connects TRBV11-3 to TRBJ2-3; D tentatively fits TRBD1 or TRBD2 (6 bases each). Germline loops: CDR1 SGHNT, CDR2 YENEEA. There are 14 residues in the CDR3. V gave up 8 bases and J gave up 3 bases, with 15 bases separating them. CDR3 in DNA: TGTGCCAGCGCCCGCAGGGGAGGAACAGATACGCAGTATTTT. Its translation: CASARRGGTDTQYF. The full variable domain, its missing parts supplied by reference TRBV11-3 and TRBJ2-3, is EAGVVQSPRYKIIEKKQPVAFWCNPISGHNTLYWYLQNLGQGPELLIRYENEEAVDDSQLPKDRFSAERLKGVDSTLKIQPAELGDSAVYLCASARRGGTDTQYFGPGTRLTVL.

V gene TRBV7-8 combines with J gene TRBJ1-2; possibly TRBD1 for D (5 bases). Between the trimmed V and J ends, which lost 1 base and 9 bases, there was a span of 12 bases. There are 13 residues in the CDR3. Germline CDR1 and CDR2: SGHVS and FQNEAQ. CDR3 DNA sequence: TGTGCCAGCAGCTTAGAAGCGAGACAGCGCTACACCTTC. This gives the protein CASSLEARQRYTF. Drawing the rest from reference TRBV7-8 and TRBJ1-2, the complete variable domain is GAGVSQSPRYKVAKRGQDVALRCDPISGHVSLFWYQQALGQGPEFLTYFQNEAQLDKSGLPSDRFFAERPEGSVSTLKIQRTQQEDSAVYLCASSLEARQRYTFGSGTRLTVV.

V is TRBV12-3 or TRBV12-4 and J is TRBJ1-5; D gene unclear. CDR3 length equals 13 residues. V was cut by 10 bases and J by 9 bases, with 19 bases left in between. CDR3 protein: CANSLPSWGPQHF. The CDR3, as DNA: TGTGCCAACAGCCTTCCTTCATGGGGGCCCCAGCATTTT.

The chain combines TRBV4-3 with TRBJ2-3; 8 bases align to TRBD1. The CDR3 sequence is 17 residues long. J lost 4 bases, V lost 3 bases, and 12 bases had no gene match. Germline V CDR1 and CDR2: LGHNA, YSLEER. CDR3 coding DNA: TGCGCCAGCAGCCAGTTTCGGACAGGGAGCTTGGCAGATACGCAGTATTTT. It codes for CASSQFRTGSLADTQYF.

There are many counts of this clonotype. The chain joins TRBV6-1 to TRBJ1-1; no reliable D call. The germline gives CDR1 MNHNS, CDR2 SASEGT. Between the trimmed V and J ends, which lost 7 bases and 2 bases, there was a span of 14 bases. The CDR3 extends over 14 amino acids. DNA for the CDR3: TGTGCCAGCACCCCAACTCCAGGCAACACTGAAGCTTTCTTT. Translation: CASTPTPGNTEAFF.

CDR3 residues: CASSQPGQGADTQYF. CDR3 DNA sequence: TGTGCCAGCAGCCAGCCGGGACAGGGGGCAGATACGCAGTATTTT. V gene TRBV5-5 combines with J gene TRBJ2-3; 11 bases line up with TRBD1. The germline V gene encodes CDR1 SGHKS and CDR2 YYEKEE (reference sequence). Trimming removed 4 bases from V and 4 bases from J; junction bases left unmatched: 5. This CDR3 comprises 15 residues.

This sequence joins TRBV28 and TRBJ1-6; TRBD1 is a possible D gene (5 bases). The germline V gene has CDR1 MDHEN and CDR2 SYDVKM. The CDR3 has 14 residues. Deletions cut 6 bases from V and 3 bases from J, with 9 bases between. CDR3 amino acids: CASSLGVYNSPLHF. The CDR3 bases are TGTGCCAGCAGCTTAGGGGTCTATAATTCACCCCTCCACTTT.

V gene TRBV12-3 or TRBV12-4 combines with J gene TRBJ2-1, with 11 bases identical to TRBD2. V dropped 6 bases and J dropped 15; count of bases not matched to a gene: 4. CDR3 length: 11 residues. CDR3 in amino acids: CASSTSGGTFF. As DNA, the CDR3 is TGTGCCAGCAGCACTAGCGGGGGTACGTTCTTC.

This clonotype has only a few counts. This chain connects TRBV10-3 to TRBJ2-2; TRBD2 might be the D (5 bases). Germline V gene sequence: CDR1 ENHRY, CDR2 SYGVKD. V was clipped by 3 bases and J by 1 base, with 6 bases between them. This CDR3 comprises 14 residues. The CDR3 sequence is CAISELVNTGELFF. The CDR3 DNA is TGTGCCATCAGTGAACTAGTGAACACCGGGGAGCTGTTTTTT.

This clonotype was counted between two and nine times. The V call is TRBV27, the J call TRBJ1-6; D not certain. Germline-derived CDR1 and CDR2 are MNHEY and SMNVEV (reference sequence). With 3 bases removed from V and 0 bases from J, the gap between germline ends came to 18 bases. CDR3 length: 19 amino acids. The CDR3 sequence: CASSFGPGRDSSYNSPLHF. The CDR3 DNA follows: TGTGCCAGCAGTTTTGGTCCGGGGAGGGATAGCTCCTATAATTCACCCCTCCACTTT.

The rearrangement joins TRBV7-2 to TRBJ1-5, with a weak D call TRBD1 (6 bases). CDR3 size: 14 residues. The ends were cut back, 5 bases at V and 3 bases at J, with 11 bases in the middle. Germline lookup yields CDR1 SGHTA and CDR2 FQGNSA. DNA of the CDR3: TGTGCCAGCAGCCCGGGACACGTCAATCAGCCCCAGCATTTT. It specifies CASSPGHVNQPQHF.

The chain carries TRBV11-2 and TRBJ1-5, with 7 bases aligning to TRBD1. The V and J ends lost 4 bases and 4 bases, in that order; junction bases with no gene match: 10. This CDR3 has 16 residues. Germline V gives CDR1 SGHAT, CDR2 FQNNGV. The CDR3 here is CASSSRQGLGNQPQHF. Written as DNA, the CDR3 is TGTGCCAGCAGCTCGAGACAGGGTTTGGGGAATCAGCCCCAGCATTTT.

V usage is TRBV3-1 and J usage is TRBJ2-6; no definite D call. This CDR3 has 15 amino acids. Germline V gene sequence: CDR1 LGHDT, CDR2 YNNKEL (reference sequence). V lost 4 bases, J lost 1 base, and 8 bases lay in between. CDR3 DNA: TGTGCCAGCAGCCGGTTTGGATCTGGGGCCAACGTCCTGACTTTC. Protein sequence: CASSRFGSGANVLTF.

J is TRBJ2-3 and V is TRBV6-5; D is perhaps TRBD2 (7 bases). The V end was cut by 0 bases, the J end by 3 bases, with 10 bases between. Germline CDR1 and CDR2: MNHEY and SVGAGI. The CDR3 is 15 residues long. CDR3: CASSYSRGGTDTQYF. CDR3 DNA sequence: TGTGCCAGCAGTTACTCGAGGGGGGGTACAGATACGCAGTATTTT.

This clonotype was counted a few times. The chain has TRBV6-5 and TRBJ1-2; D is possibly TRBD1 (5 bases). Trimming cost V 2 bases and J 3 bases, with 7 bases left between them. CDR3 length equals 13 residues. CDR1 is MNHEY and CDR2 is SVGAGI in the germline V gene. The CDR3 DNA sequence: TGTGCCAGCAGTTACGGGGGAGACTATGGCTACACCTTC. This translates into CASSYGGDYGYTF.

This clonotype came up once. This chain links TRBV28 with TRBJ2-1; no clear D gene. Germline loops: CDR1 MDHEN, CDR2 SYDVKM. The CDR3 has 14 residues. Trimming stripped 8 bases from V and 4 bases from J, with 15 bases between. DNA of the CDR3: TGTGCCAGCGGGGAACCGGCCCGATACAATGAGCAGTTCTTC. Translating gives CASGEPARYNEQFF.

The chain employs TRBV5-8 and TRBJ1-5; D gene uncertain. In germline, CDR1 is SGHTS, CDR2 YDEGEE. With 1 base removed from V and 9 bases from J, the gap between germline ends came to 8 bases. This CDR3 has 12 amino acids. As DNA, the CDR3 is TGTGCCAGCAGCTTGAGGCAATTGCCCCAGCATTTT. Protein sequence: CASSLRQLPQHF.

The V and J genes are TRBV20-1 and TRBJ2-1; 10 bases map to TRBD2. The CDR3 has 14 residues. Per the germline V gene, CDR1 is DFQATT and CDR2 is SNEGSKA (reference sequence). With V trimmed by 3 bases and J by 7 bases, 6 bases remained unmatched. As DNA, the CDR3 is TGCAGTGCTAGGGCAGCGGGGGGGTTAAATGAGCAGTTCTTC. Its protein is CSARAAGGLNEQFF.

Comments on this clonotype: A single base separates this from a much larger clone, so it may be a read error. The chain employs TRBV20-1 and TRBJ2-1, with D perhaps matching TRBD1 (6 bases). Trimming took off 4 bases at V and 6 bases at J, with 13 bases between the two ends. Per the germline V gene, CDR1 is DFQATT and CDR2 is SNEGSKA (reference sequence). The CDR3 is 13 amino acids. CDR3 in DNA: TGCAGTGCTAAGAGAGGGGGATCCAATGAGCAGTTCTTC. As protein: CSAKRGGSNEQFF.

The chain has TRBV7-8 and TRBJ1-2, with D perhaps matching TRBD1 (5 bases). The V end was cut by 1 base, the J end by 4 bases, with 13 bases between. Germline loops: CDR1 SGHVS, CDR2 FQNEAQ. The CDR3 consists of 15 residues. CDR3 in amino acids: CASSLGVGRRYGYTF. CDR3 nucleotides: TGTGCCAGCAGCTTAGGGGTGGGACGTCGCTATGGCTACACCTTC.

The J gene is TRBJ1-1, the V gene TRBV10-3; TRBD1 aligns across 7 bases. In germline, CDR1 is ENHRY, CDR2 SYGVKD. J gave up 3 bases and V 6 bases, and 4 bases lay outside the gene matches. The CDR3 is 13 amino acids. The CDR3 loop is CAIRWTGDTEAFF. In DNA, the CDR3 is TGTGCCATCAGGTGGACAGGAGACACTGAAGCTTTCTTT.

This clonotype turned up a few times. V usage is TRBV20-1 and J usage is TRBJ2-3; 11 bases are shared with TRBD2. The CDR3 consists of 16 residues. Germline-derived CDR1 and CDR2 are DFQATT and SNEGSKA (reference sequence). The trim removed 3 bases at V and 4 bases at J, leaving 9 bases unmatched. This CDR3 is CSASPLSTSGADTQYF. The CDR3, as DNA: TGCAGTGCTAGTCCCCTGTCGACTAGCGGGGCAGATACGCAGTATTTT.

This clonotype was seen at least ten times. The chain joins TRBV12-3 or TRBV12-4 to TRBJ1-5; 7 positions match TRBD1. The CDR3 totals 17 residues. V shed 4 bases and J 0 bases; nucleotides not matched to a gene: 9. The CDR3 reads CASSSRTGGYSNQPQHF. The CDR3, as DNA: TGTGCCAGCAGTTCCCGGACAGGCGGTTATAGCAATCAGCCCCAGCATTTT.

The gene calls are TRBV7-8 and TRBJ2-3; tentatively, D is TRBD2 (5 bases). Trimming left V 3 bases short and J 0 bases short, with 13 bases between. The length of the CDR3 is 16 residues. Germline V gene lookup returns CDR1 SGHVS and CDR2 FQNEAQ. CDR3 DNA sequence: TGTGCCAGCAGCTTCTTCGGGGAGCTTAGCACAGATACGCAGTATTTT. As protein: CASSFFGELSTDTQYF. Full variable domain (remainder filled in from reference TRBV7-8 and TRBJ2-3): GAGVSQSPRYKVAKRGQDVALRCDPISGHVSLFWYQQALGQGPEFLTYFQNEAQLDKSGLPSDRFFAERPEGSVSTLKIQRTQQEDSAVYLCASSFFGELSTDTQYFGPGTRLTVL.

A few counts support this clonotype. The rearrangement joins TRBV4-2 to TRBJ2-1; 8 nucleotides align to TRBD2. Trimming at V came to 4 bases and at J to 7 bases, leaving 12 bases not matched to a gene. CDR3 length: 16 amino acids. Germline V lookup: CDR1 LGHNA, CDR2 YNFKEQ. DNA of the CDR3: TGTGCCAGCAGCCCTTCCCGGGGGGGCTGGATAAATGAGCAGTTCTTC. Its translation: CASSPSRGGWINEQFF.

The chain joins TRBV11-2 to TRBJ2-7, with D possibly TRBD1 on 6 matching bases. The CDR3 runs 15 residues. Germline-derived CDR1 and CDR2 are SGHAT and FQNNGV. Deletions cut 6 bases from V and 3 bases from J, with 18 bases between. CDR3 sequence reads: CASSFSLGDNYEQYV. CDR3 coding DNA: TGTGCCAGCAGTTTCTCCCTGGGGGACAACTACGAGCAGTACGTC.

This clonotype has a single count. This rearrangement joins TRBV20-1 to TRBJ2-1; 11 bases are a match to TRBD2. The V and J ends lost 6 bases and 5 bases, in that order; junction bases with no gene match: 9. Germline values: CDR1 DFQATT, CDR2 SNEGSKA (reference sequence). The CDR3 runs to 15 residues. Here the CDR3 reads CSADFSGGVNNEQFF. The CDR3, as DNA: TGCAGTGCCGACTTTAGCGGGGGGGTTAACAATGAGCAGTTCTTC.

This clonotype came up many times. The chain couples TRBV7-6 to TRBJ1-4; D is possibly TRBD1 (6 bases). CDR1 is SGHVS, CDR2 FNYEAQ, per germline. The CDR3 has 15 amino acids. The V and J ends lost 4 bases and 4 bases respectively, with 13 bases between them. The chain's CDR3 is CASSSLRGSNEKLFF. CDR3 nucleotide sequence: TGTGCCAGCAGCTCACTCAGGGGAAGTAATGAAAAACTGTTTTTT.

The gene calls are TRBV5-6 and TRBJ2-7; the D is unclear. The CDR3 consists of 14 residues. Germline CDR1 is SGHDT and CDR2 is YYEEEE. Trimming took 0 bases from V and 1 from J, leaving 8 bases between them. The CDR3 DNA reads as TGTGCCAGCAGCTTGGGGGTTTTTTCCTACGAGCAGTACTTC. As protein: CASSLGVFSYEQYF.

Ten or more counts support this clonotype. This chain connects TRBV6-2 or TRBV6-3 to TRBJ1-3, with D unclear. Germline V gene sequence: CDR1 MNHEY, CDR2 SVGEGT. Trimming took 2 bases from V and 2 from J, leaving 7 bases between them. This CDR3 is built from 14 residues. The CDR3 loop reads CASSYGRTGNTIYF. The CDR3 DNA reads TGTGCCAGCAGTTACGGTCGGACTGGAAACACCATATATTTT.